This T cell receptor beta chain was observed in a study of blood T cell repertoires in COVID-19. About the research overall: Donors in the United States, Italy and Spain gave samples during acute or convalescent COVID-19.

Two negative PCRs, clearance, or symptom resolution had been documented for recovered Cohort 3 donors. Authors' methods: Scientists estimated how many nucleated cells there were by amplifying reference gene primers. This table comes from immunoSEQ multiplex PCR, and its TCRdb copy is limited to in-frame clones, with some not included. V and J calls and clone size are copied from that table; D and trimming were computed from the DNA. The data hold about 190,000 clones, with about 88% observed a single time. The CDR3 has 16 residues. Losses at the gene ends were 3 bases for V and 0 bases for J; bases not matched to a gene: 5. Germline V CDR1 and CDR2: SNHLY, FYNNEI.

This rearrangement joins TRBV2 to TRBJ1-5, with 7 bases matching TRBD1. The sequence was collected from a woman aged 30 to 39 who had recovered from COVID-19. Sequenced input: PBMCs or T cells enriched from blood (not recorded which). The CDR3 loop is CASSEKGAYSNQPQHF. In nucleotides, the CDR3 is TGTGCCAGCAGTGAGAAGGGGGCGTATAGCAATCAGCCCCAGCATTTT. Based on the CDR3 plus reference TRBV2 and TRBJ1-5, the full variable domain is EPEVTQTPSHQVTQMGQEVILRCVPISNHLYFYWYRQILGQKVEFLVSFYNNEISEKSEIFDDQFSVERPDGSNFTLKIRSTKLEDSAMYFCASSEKGAYSNQPQHFGDGTRLSIL.